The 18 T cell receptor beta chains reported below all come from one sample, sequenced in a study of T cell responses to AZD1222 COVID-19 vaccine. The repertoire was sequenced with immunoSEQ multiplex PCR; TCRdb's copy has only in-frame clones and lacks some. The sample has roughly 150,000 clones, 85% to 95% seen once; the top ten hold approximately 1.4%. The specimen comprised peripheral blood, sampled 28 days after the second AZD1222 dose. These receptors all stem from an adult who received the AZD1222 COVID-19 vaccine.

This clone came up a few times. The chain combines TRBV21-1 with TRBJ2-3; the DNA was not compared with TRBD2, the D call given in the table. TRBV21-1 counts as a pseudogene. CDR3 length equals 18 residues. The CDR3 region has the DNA TGTGCCAGCAGCAAGGTATACTTCCCCTCCGCGCACACAGATACGCAGTATTTT. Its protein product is CASSKVYFPSAHTDTQYF.

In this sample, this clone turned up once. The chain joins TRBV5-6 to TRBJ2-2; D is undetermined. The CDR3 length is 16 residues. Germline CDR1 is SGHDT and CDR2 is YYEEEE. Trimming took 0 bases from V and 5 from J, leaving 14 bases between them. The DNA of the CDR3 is TGTGCCAGCAGCTTGGGGCCGAATTTAGGAACCGGGGAGCTGTTTTTT. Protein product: CASSLGPNLGTGELFF.

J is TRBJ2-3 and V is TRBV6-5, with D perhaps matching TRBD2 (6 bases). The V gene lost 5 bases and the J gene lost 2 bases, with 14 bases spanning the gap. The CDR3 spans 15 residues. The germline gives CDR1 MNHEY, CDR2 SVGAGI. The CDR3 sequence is CASSPLGGVTDTQYF. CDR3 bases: TGTGCCAGCAGTCCCCTGGGCGGGGTCACAGATACGCAGTATTTT.

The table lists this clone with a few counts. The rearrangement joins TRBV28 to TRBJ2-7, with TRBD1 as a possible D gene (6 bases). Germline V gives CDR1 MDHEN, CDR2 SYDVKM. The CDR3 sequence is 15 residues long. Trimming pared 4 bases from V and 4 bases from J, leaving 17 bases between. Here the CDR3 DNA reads TGTGCCAGCAGTTCTGTTACAGGGAAAAGATACGAGCAGTACTTC. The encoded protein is CASSSVTGKRYEQYF.

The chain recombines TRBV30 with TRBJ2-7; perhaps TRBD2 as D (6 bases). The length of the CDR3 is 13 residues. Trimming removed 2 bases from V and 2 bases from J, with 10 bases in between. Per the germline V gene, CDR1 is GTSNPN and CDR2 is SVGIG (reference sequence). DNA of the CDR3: TGTGCCTGGAGTCTGTGGGGGGCCTACGAGCAGTACTTC. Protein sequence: CAWSLWGAYEQYF.

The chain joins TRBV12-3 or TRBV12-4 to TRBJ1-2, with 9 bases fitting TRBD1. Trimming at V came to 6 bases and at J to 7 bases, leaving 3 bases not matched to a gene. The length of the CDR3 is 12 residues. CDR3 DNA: TGTGCCAGCAGCGGGGACAGGGTTGGCTACACCTTC. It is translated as CASSGDRVGYTF.

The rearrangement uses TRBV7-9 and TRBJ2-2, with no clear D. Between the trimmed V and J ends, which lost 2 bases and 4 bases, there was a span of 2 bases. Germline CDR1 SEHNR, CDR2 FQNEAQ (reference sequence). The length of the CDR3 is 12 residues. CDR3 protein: CASSLITGELFF. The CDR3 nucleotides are TGTGCCAGCAGCTTAATCACCGGGGAGCTGTTTTTT.

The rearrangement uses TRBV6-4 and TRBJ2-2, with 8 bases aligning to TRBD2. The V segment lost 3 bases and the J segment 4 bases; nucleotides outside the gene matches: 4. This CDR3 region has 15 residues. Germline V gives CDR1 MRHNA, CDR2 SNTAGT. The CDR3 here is CASSEDGRATGELFF. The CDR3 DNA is TGTGCCAGCAGTGAAGACGGGAGGGCCACCGGGGAGCTGTTTTTT.

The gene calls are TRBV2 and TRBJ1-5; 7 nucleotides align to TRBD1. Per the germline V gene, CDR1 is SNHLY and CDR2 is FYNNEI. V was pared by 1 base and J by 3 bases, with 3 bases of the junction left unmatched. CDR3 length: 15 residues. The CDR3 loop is CASSEEQGYNQPQHF. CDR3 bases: TGTGCCAGCAGTGAAGAACAGGGGTACAATCAGCCCCAGCATTTT.

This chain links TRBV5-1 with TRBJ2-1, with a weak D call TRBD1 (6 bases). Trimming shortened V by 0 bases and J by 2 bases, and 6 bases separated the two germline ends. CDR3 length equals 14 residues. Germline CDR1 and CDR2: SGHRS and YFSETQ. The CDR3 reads CASSLGTAYNEQFF. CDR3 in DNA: TGCGCCAGCAGCTTGGGGACAGCCTACAATGAGCAGTTCTTC.

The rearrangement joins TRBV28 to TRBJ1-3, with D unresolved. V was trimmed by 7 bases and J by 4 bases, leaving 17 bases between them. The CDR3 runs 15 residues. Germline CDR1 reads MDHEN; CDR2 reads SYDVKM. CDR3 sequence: CASIDVTWTGNTIYF. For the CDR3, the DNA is TGTGCCAGCATAGACGTCACCTGGACCGGAAACACCATATATTTT.

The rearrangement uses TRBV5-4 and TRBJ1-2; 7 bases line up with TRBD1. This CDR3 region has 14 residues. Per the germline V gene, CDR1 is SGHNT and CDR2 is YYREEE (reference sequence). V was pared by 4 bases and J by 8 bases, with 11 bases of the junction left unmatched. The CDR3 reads CASSLQGQLGGYTF. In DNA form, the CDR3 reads TGTGCCAGCAGCCTCCAGGGACAGCTGGGGGGCTACACCTTC.

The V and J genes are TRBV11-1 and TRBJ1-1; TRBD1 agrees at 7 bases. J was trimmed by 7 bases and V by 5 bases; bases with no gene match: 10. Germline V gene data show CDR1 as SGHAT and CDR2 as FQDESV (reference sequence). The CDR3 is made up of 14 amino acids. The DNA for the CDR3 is TGTGCCAGCAGCGGGCCGGGACAGCCATATGAAGCTTTCTTT. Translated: CASSGPGQPYEAFF. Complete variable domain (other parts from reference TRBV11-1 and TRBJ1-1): EAEVAQSPRYKITEKSQAVAFWCDPISGHATLYWYRQILGQGPELLVQFQDESVVDDSQLPKDRFSAERLKGVDSTLKIQPAELGDSAMYLCASSGPGQPYEAFFGQGTRLTVV.

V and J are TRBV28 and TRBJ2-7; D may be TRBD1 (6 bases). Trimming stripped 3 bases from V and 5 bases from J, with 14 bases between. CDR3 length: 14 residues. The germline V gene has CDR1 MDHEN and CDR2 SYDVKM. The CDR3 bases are TGTGCCAGCAGTTTTGGACAGCGGTCCCACGAGCAGTACTTC. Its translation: CASSFGQRSHEQYF.

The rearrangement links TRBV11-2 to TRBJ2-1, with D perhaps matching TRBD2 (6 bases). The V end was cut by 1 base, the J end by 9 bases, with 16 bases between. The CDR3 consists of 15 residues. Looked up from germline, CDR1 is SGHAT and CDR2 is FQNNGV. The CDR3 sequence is CASSLGREQVREQFF. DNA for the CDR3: TGTGCCAGCAGCTTAGGGAGGGAACAGGTGCGTGAGCAGTTCTTC.

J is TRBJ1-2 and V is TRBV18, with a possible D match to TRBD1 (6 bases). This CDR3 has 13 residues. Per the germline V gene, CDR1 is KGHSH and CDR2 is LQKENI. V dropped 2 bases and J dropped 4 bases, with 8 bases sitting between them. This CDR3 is CASSPGQSYGYTF. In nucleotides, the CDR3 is TGTGCCAGCTCACCAGGACAGTCCTATGGCTACACCTTC.

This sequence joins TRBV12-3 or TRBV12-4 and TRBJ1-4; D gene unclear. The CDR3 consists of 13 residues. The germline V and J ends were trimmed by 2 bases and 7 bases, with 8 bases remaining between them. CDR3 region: CASSLSWGEKLFF. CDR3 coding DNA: TGTGCCAGCAGTTTATCCTGGGGTGAAAAACTGTTTTTT.

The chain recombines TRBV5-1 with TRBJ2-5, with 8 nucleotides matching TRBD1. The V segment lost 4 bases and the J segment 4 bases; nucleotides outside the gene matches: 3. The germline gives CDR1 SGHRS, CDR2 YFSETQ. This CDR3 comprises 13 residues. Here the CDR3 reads CASSPGGGETQYF. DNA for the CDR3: TGCGCCAGCAGCCCAGGGGGCGGAGAGACCCAGTACTTC.